This T cell receptor (beta chain) was identified during a study of blood T cells in healthy people across ages. The second PCR ran roughly 7 to 11 cycles with a sample-barcoded 5' primer and J-beta primers. Each cDNA molecule received a tag from a template-switch adaptor that had 12 random nucleotides. Sequencing yielded, for each sample, at least 2.5 million paired-end reads carrying CDR3. One entry per CDR3 protein, called by TCRdb with MiXCR from the 5' RACE reads. The sample contains about 1.4 million distinct CDR3 sequences, roughly 64% of which appear only once. Germline CDR1 MNHEY, CDR2 SMNVEV (reference sequence). The CDR3 loop spans 15 amino acids.

The sample comprised blood. The sequence was obtained from a young man in good health. The chain carries TRBV27 and TRBJ2-7, with 7 nucleotides matching TRBD2. TRBJ2-5 explains the end of the DNA better; the J call may be wrong. CDR3 DNA: TGTGCCAGCAGTTTAGCGGGGGATGCGAGGGAGACCCAGTACTTC. This translates into CASSLAGDARETQYF.